This T cell receptor beta chain appears in the sequencing data of a study of T cells expressing NK-cell markers. About the research overall: The TCR beta repertoires originated in sorted CD3+CD56+NKG2C+, CD3+CD56+NKG2C- and CD3+CD56-NKG2C+ T cells.

TCRdb reprocessed the 5' RACE reads; each CDR3 protein has one entry and no DNA is given. The sample totals about 460,000 distinct CDR3 sequences. Whole-study findings and limits: Nothing established the HCMV specificity of expanded NKG2C+ T cell clones.

Notes on this clonotype: No antigen is known for it.

CDR3 length: 16 amino acids. The source of this sequence is a woman between 45 and 65 years old in good health. Sequencing was carried out using blood T cells: a sorted CD56 or NKG2C T cell subset, CD4+ or CD8+ T cells, or bulk PBMC T cells (not recorded which). The chain links TRBV12-3 or TRBV12-4 to TRBJ2-1; TCRdb's D gene call, TRBD2, goes unchecked for lack of DNA. CDR3 in amino acids: CASSLASYGRYNEQFF.